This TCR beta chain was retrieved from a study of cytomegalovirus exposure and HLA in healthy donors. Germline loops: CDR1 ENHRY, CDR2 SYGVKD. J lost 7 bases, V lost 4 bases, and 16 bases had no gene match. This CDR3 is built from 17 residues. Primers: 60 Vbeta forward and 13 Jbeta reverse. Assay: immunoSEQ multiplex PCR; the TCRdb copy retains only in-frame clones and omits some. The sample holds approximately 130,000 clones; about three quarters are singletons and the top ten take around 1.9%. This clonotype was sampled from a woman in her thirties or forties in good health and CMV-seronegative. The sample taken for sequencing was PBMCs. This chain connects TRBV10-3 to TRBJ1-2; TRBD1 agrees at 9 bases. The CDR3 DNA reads TGTGCCATCAGTGGGTCGGACAGGGGAAAGTTAGCTAGTGGCTACACCTTC. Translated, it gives CAISGSDRGKLASGYTF.